The 2 T cell receptor beta chains below come from one sample, sequenced in a study of T cells in narcolepsy. Here immunoSEQ multiplex PCR was the method, and the copy in TCRdb shows in-frame clones only, minus some. Among 34,000 or so clones, 60% to 85% were seen once, and the ten largest hold less than 5%. The source material was memory (CD45RA-) CD4+ T cells from blood. The receptors derive from a human donor in good health.

This clone was seen a single time. The rearrangement links TRBV2 to TRBJ1-3, with a weak D call TRBD1 (5 bases). CDR3 length: 15 amino acids. CDR1 is SNHLY, CDR2 FYNNEI, per germline. The V end lost 5 bases, the J end lost 8 bases, and 19 bases lay between the germline ends. CDR3 in amino acids: CASSKGAGGGYTIYF. The CDR3 DNA is TGTGCCAGCAGTAAAGGGGCCGGCGGCGGATACACCATATATTTT.

This chain uses TRBV10-1 with TRBJ2-3, with TRBD2 identical over 9 bases. Trimming cost V 5 bases and J 7 bases; bases outside gene matches: 7. The CDR3 contains 14 residues. The germline V gene encodes CDR1 WNHNN and CDR2 SYGVQD (reference sequence). The CDR3 DNA sequence: TGCGCCAGCAGTTCCGGGACTAGCATAAATACGCAGTATTTT. Amino acids: CASSSGTSINTQYF.